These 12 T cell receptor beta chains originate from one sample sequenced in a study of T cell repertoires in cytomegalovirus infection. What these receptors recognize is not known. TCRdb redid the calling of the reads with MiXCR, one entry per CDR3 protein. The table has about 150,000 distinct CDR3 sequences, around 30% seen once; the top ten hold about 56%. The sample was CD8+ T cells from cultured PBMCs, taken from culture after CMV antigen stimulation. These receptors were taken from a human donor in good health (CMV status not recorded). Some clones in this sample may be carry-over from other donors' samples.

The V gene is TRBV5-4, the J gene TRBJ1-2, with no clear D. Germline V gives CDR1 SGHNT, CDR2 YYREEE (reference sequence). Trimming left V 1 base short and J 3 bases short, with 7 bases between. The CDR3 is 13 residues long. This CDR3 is CASSLMGDYGYTF. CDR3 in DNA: TGTGCCAGCAGCTTGATGGGAGACTATGGCTACACCTTC.

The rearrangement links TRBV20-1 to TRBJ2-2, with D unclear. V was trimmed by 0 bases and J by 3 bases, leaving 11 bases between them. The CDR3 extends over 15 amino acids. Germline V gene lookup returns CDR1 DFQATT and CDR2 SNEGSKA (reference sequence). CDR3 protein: CSARDPGGDTGELFF. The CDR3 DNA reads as TGCAGTGCTAGAGATCCCGGTGGTGACACCGGGGAGCTGTTTTTT.

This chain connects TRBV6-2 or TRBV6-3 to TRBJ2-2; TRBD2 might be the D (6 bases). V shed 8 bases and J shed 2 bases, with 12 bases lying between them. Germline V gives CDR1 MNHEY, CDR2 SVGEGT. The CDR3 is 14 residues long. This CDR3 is CASRGWGNTGELFF. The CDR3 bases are TGTGCCAGCCGGGGGTGGGGAAACACCGGGGAGCTGTTTTTT.

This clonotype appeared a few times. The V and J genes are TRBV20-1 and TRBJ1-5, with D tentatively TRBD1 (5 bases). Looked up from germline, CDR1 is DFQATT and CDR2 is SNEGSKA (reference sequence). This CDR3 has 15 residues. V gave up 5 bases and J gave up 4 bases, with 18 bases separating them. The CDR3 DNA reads TGCAGTGCTGTACACCCGGGACGGCCAAATCAGCCCCAGCATTTT. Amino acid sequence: CSAVHPGRPNQPQHF.

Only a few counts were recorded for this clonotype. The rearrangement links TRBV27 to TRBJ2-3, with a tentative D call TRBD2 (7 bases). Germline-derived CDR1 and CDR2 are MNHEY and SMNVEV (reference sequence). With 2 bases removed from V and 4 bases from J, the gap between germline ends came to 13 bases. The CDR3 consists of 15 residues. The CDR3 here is CASSLVRGAPDTQYF. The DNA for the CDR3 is TGTGCCAGCAGTTTAGTTCGGGGGGCCCCAGATACGCAGTATTTT.

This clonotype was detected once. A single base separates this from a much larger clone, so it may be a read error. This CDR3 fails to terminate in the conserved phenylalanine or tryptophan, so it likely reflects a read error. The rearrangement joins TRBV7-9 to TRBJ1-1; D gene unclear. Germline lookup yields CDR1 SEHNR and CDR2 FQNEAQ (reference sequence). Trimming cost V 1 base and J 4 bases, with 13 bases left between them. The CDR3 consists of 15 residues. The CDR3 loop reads CASSLGLGRSTEAFL. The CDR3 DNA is TGTGCCAGCAGCTTAGGACTGGGCCGTTCCACTGAAGCTTTCTTG.

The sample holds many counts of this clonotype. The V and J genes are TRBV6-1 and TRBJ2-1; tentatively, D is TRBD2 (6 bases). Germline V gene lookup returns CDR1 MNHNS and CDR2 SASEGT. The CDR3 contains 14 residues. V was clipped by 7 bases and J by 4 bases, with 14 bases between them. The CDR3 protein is CASTPGVDYNEQFF. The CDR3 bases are TGTGCCAGCACCCCGGGGGTCGATTACAATGAGCAGTTCTTC.

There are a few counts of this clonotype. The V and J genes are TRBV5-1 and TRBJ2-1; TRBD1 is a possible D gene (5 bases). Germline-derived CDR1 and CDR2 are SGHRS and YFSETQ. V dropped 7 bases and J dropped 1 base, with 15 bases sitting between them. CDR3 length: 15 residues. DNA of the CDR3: TGCGCCAGCCTTCGGACACGAGGATCCTACAATGAGCAGTTCTTC. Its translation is CASLRTRGSYNEQFF.

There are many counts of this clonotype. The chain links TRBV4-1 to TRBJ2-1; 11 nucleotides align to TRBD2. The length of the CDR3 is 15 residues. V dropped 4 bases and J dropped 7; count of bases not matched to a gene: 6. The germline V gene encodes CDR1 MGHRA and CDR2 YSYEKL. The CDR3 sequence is CASSLSSGGPNEQFF. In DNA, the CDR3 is TGCGCCAGCAGCCTTTCTAGCGGGGGGCCTAATGAGCAGTTCTTC.

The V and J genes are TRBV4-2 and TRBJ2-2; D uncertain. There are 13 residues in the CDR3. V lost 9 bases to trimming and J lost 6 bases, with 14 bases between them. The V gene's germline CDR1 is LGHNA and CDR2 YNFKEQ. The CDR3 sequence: CASLGETSGELFF. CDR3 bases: TGTGCCAGTTTAGGCGAAACTTCCGGGGAGCTGTTTTTT.

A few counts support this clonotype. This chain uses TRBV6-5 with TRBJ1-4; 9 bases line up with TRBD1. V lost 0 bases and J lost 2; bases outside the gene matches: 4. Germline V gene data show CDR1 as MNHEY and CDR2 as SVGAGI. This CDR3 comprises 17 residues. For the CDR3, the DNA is TGTGCCAGCAGTTACTCCGGGACAGGGTCGACTAATGAAAAACTGTTTTTT. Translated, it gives CASSYSGTGSTNEKLFF.

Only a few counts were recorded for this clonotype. The CDR3 DNA sequence: TGTGCCAGCAGTTTAGCGCCAGGGGTGGGCACTGAAGCTTTCTTT. Translated, it gives CASSLAPGVGTEAFF. This sequence joins TRBV12-3 or TRBV12-4 and TRBJ1-1; tentative D call: TRBD1 (6 bases). This CDR3 is 15 amino acids long. V was cut by 0 bases and J by 4 bases, with 12 bases left in between.